This entry is about one T cell receptor beta chain. The data derive from a study of blood T cell repertoires in COVID-19. Overall study: Samples came from the United States, Italy and Spain, spanning acute and convalescent COVID-19. T cells, B-cell-depleted T cells, or PBMCs supplied cDNA or gDNA.

TCRdb keeps only in-frame clones here, not all; method: immunoSEQ multiplex PCR. Found here are 250,000 to 400,000 clones, roughly 88% of them singletons; the top ten hold roughly 2.9%. Germline assignment: CDR1 MDHEN and CDR2 SYDVKM. J lost 0 bases, V lost 5 bases, and 4 bases had no gene match. This CDR3 is built from 15 residues. Seattle researchers signed up patients amid active infection and tracked them longitudinally. The chain links TRBV28 to TRBJ2-1; 7 bases map to TRBD2. The sequence was collected from a woman aged 25 to 39 with COVID-19, enrolled during active disease. The sequencing input was peripheral blood. The CDR3: CASSRAGSSYNEQFF. CDR3 nucleotide sequence: TGTGCCAGCAGTCGAGCGGGAAGCTCCTACAATGAGCAGTTCTTC.